This entry describes one TCR beta chain. Its antigen is not known. This entry belongs to a study of cytotoxic CD8 clonotypes in ibrutinib-treated CLL. Study-wide background: Average yields of 255,043 productive templates and tens of thousands of productive rearrangements characterized the samples. Study results and caveats: There were few public clonotypes, and on treatment they contracted or stayed stable. Measured clonality at baseline was greater than in age-matched healthy donors and tracked with circulating CD8+ T-cell counts.

TCRdb's copy holds only in-frame clones and misses some; the assay was immunoSEQ multiplex PCR. Of more than 85,000 clones detected, 70% to 85% appear once; the ten largest clones hold 25% to 35%. Genomic DNA (approximately 2.1 micrograms) was obtained from cryopreserved PBMCs for construction of TCR beta libraries. Germline values: CDR1 KGHSH, CDR2 LQKENI. V was shortened by 5 bases and J by 0 bases, with 4 bases between the two germline ends. The CDR3 loop spans 12 amino acids. This specimen consisted of PBMCs, obtained after 12 months of ibrutinib treatment. The source of this sequence is a human donor with chronic lymphocytic leukemia. This chain links TRBV18 with TRBJ2-5; D remains ambiguous. The chain's CDR3 is CASSTYQETQYF. DNA of the CDR3: TGTGCCAGCTCAACGTACCAAGAGACCCAGTACTTC.